Below, 7 T cell receptor beta chains from the same sample are listed, as sequenced in a study of blood T cells in healthy people across ages. The authors ran a second PCR of 7 to 11 cycles using a sample-barcoded 5' primer and a J-beta primer mix. TCRdb itself ran the 5' RACE reads through MiXCR, one entry per CDR3 protein. The profile shows roughly 680,000 distinct CDR3 sequences, over 20% of them singletons. What was sequenced was blood. These receptors were collected from a man aged 65 to 79 in good health.

This clonotype has a handful of counts. The chain employs TRBV24-1 and TRBJ1-1, with D tentatively TRBD1 (6 bases). This CDR3 has 18 residues. Between the trimmed V and J ends, which lost 0 bases and 4 bases, there was a span of 20 bases. From germline, CDR1 is KGHDR and CDR2 SFDVKD. The CDR3 region has the DNA TGTGCCACCAGTGATTTGCAAAACGGACGGGGGCGAGGCACTGAAGCTTTCTTT. This codes for CATSDLQNGRGRGTEAFF.

The chain uses TRBV20-1 and TRBJ2-4; D not certain. Germline CDR1 reads DFQATT; CDR2 reads SNEGSKA (reference sequence). This CDR3 comprises 12 residues. Trimming took off 0 bases at V and 6 bases at J, with 6 bases between the two ends. The CDR3 sequence: CSAREVGNIQYF. In DNA, the CDR3 is TGCAGTGCTAGAGAGGTGGGAAACATTCAGTACTTC.

A few counts support this clonotype. V usage is TRBV20-1 and J usage is TRBJ2-4; maybe TRBD1 (6 bases). Germline V lookup: CDR1 DFQATT, CDR2 SNEGSKA (reference sequence). V was clipped by 1 base and J by 6 bases, with 13 bases between them. The length of the CDR3 is 14 residues. The CDR3 region has the DNA TGCAGTGCTAGAGCGATGGGGACATCAAACATTCAGTACTTC. This gives the protein CSARAMGTSNIQYF.

Ten or more counts support this clonotype. The chain's CDR3 is CASSILAGGTETQYF. CDR3 nucleotide sequence: TGTGCCAGCAGCATACTAGCGGGAGGCACAGAGACCCAGTACTTC. This chain links TRBV7-2 with TRBJ2-5, with 12 bases matching TRBD2. Germline trimming cut 5 bases from V and 4 bases from J; bases unmatched to any gene: 5. The CDR3 runs 15 residues. Germline V gene data show CDR1 as SGHTA and CDR2 as FQGNSA. Using reference TRBV7-2 and TRBJ2-5 for the parts outside the CDR3, the full variable domain is GAGVSQSPSNKVTEKGKDVELRCDPISGHTALYWYRQSLGQGLEFLIYFQGNSAPDKSGLPSDRFSAERTGGSVSTLTIQRTQQEDSAVYLCASSILAGGTETQYFGPGTRLLVL.

CDR3 bases: TGCAGTGCTAGAGGGAGGGTAGATGTATCCTACAATGAGCAGTTCTTC. As protein: CSARGRVDVSYNEQFF. The rearrangement joins TRBV20-1 to TRBJ2-1, with D possibly being TRBD2 (6 bases). V was cut by 1 base and J by 1 base, with 14 bases left in between. The CDR3 length is 16 residues. CDR1 DFQATT and CDR2 SNEGSKA come from the germline V gene (reference sequence).

This rearrangement joins TRBV19 to TRBJ1-5, with D possibly matching TRBD1 (5 bases). This CDR3 comprises 14 residues. V gave up 5 bases and J gave up 3 bases, with 11 bases separating them. From germline, CDR1 is LNHDA and CDR2 SQIVND (reference sequence). CDR3 DNA sequence: TGTGCCAGTAGTTCCGGACAACACAATCAGCCCCAGCATTTT. Translated: CASSSGQHNQPQHF.

The V gene is TRBV9, the J gene TRBJ2-2; the D gene is possibly TRBD1 (6 bases). V lost 6 bases to trimming and J lost 0 bases, with 12 bases between them. The CDR3 totals 15 residues. The germline CDR1 and CDR2 sequences are SGDLS and YYNGEE. The CDR3: CASTYRATNTGELFF. CDR3 DNA sequence: TGTGCCAGCACCTACAGGGCGACGAACACCGGGGAGCTGTTTTTT.